These 24 T cell receptor beta chains originate from one sample sequenced in a study of cytomegalovirus exposure and HLA in healthy donors. PCR was performed using 60 Vbeta and 13 Jbeta primers. TCRdb's copy holds only in-frame clones and misses some; the assay was immunoSEQ multiplex PCR. The sample lists about 130,000 clones, around 74% occurring once. The sample was PBMCs. These receptors were taken from a woman aged 45-59 years in good health and CMV-seropositive.

This sequence joins TRBV7-9 and TRBJ1-2, with D unclear. Germline V gene data show CDR1 as SEHNR and CDR2 as FQNEAQ (reference sequence). V shed 3 bases and J shed 3 bases, with 8 bases lying between them. The CDR3 totals 13 residues. CDR3 amino acids: CASSFQADYGYTF. In DNA form, the CDR3 reads TGTGCCAGCAGCTTTCAGGCCGACTATGGCTACACCTTC.

The chain combines TRBV5-1 with TRBJ2-7; TRBD1 matches 7 bases. Trimming took 5 bases from V and 3 from J; bases not matched to a gene: 8. CDR1 SGHRS and CDR2 YFSETQ come from the germline V gene. The CDR3 runs 14 residues. The CDR3 sequence: CASSLVTGIYEQYF. CDR3 nucleotides: TGCGCCAGCAGTCTGGTGACAGGGATCTACGAGCAGTACTTC.

This chain's CDR3 is CASRPSGGHGYTF. CDR3 in DNA: TGTGCCAGCAGACCTTCTGGGGGCCATGGCTACACCTTC. The chain recombines TRBV6-1 with TRBJ1-2; tentative D call: TRBD1 (6 bases). The CDR3 totals 13 residues. With 6 bases removed from V and 6 bases from J, the gap between germline ends came to 14 bases. Per the germline V gene, CDR1 is MNHNS and CDR2 is SASEGT.

This clone turned up a few times. This sample also contains other DNA sequences that code for the same CDR3. The gene calls are TRBV2 and TRBJ1-5, with 7 bases identical to TRBD1. CDR3 length: 14 residues. V lost 4 bases and J lost 2; bases outside the gene matches: 2. Germline CDR1 reads SNHLY; CDR2 reads FYNNEI. CDR3: CASSAGTGNQPQHF. The DNA for the CDR3 is TGTGCCAGCAGTGCCGGGACAGGCAATCAGCCCCAGCATTTT.

This clone was recorded a few times. The gene calls are TRBV5-6 and TRBJ2-7; 7 bases match TRBD1. The CDR3 covers 14 residues. V lost 4 bases and J lost 5; bases outside the gene matches: 9. Germline V gene data show CDR1 as SGHDT and CDR2 as YYEEEE. CDR3 in amino acids: CASSTQDRFNEQYF. The CDR3 bases are TGTGCCAGCAGCACCCAGGACAGGTTCAACGAGCAGTACTTC.

This rearrangement joins TRBV5-8 to TRBJ2-5; 9 bases fit TRBD1. This CDR3 has 17 residues. The V gene end was trimmed by 2 bases and the J gene end by 2 bases; junction bases not matched to a gene: 10. The germline V gene encodes CDR1 SGHTS and CDR2 YDEGEE. The CDR3 DNA reads as TGTGCCAGCAGCTTTACGACCGGGACAGGGTCTCAAGAGACCCAGTACTTC. It translates to CASSFTTGTGSQETQYF.

V gene TRBV11-2 combines with J gene TRBJ2-7; D unclear. Trimming cost V 3 bases and J 2 bases, with 2 bases left between them. The CDR3 sequence is 11 residues long. Germline values: CDR1 SGHAT, CDR2 FQNNGV. The CDR3 region has the DNA TGTGCCAGCAGCTTCACCTACGAGCAGTACTTC. Translation: CASSFTYEQYF.

The CDR3 region is CASSVSWSLYF. Written as DNA, the CDR3 is TGTGCCAGCAGTGTGAGCTGGAGTCTGTACTTC. The chain is built from TRBV2 and TRBJ2-7; D unresolved. Trimming took 4 bases from V and 12 from J, leaving 13 bases between them. CDR3 length: 11 residues. The V gene's germline CDR1 is SNHLY and CDR2 FYNNEI.

A few counts support this clone. The V gene is TRBV6-1, the J gene TRBJ2-5, with 7 bases fitting TRBD1. V dropped 5 bases and J dropped 1; count of bases not matched to a gene: 4. CDR3 length: 14 amino acids. Germline V gives CDR1 MNHNS, CDR2 SASEGT. The CDR3 DNA sequence: TGTGCCAGCAGTCGTCGACAGGGCCAAGAGACCCAGTACTTC. Translation: CASSRRQGQETQYF.

This clone has just a few counts. The V and J genes are TRBV5-1 and TRBJ1-1; 8 nucleotides match TRBD1. CDR1 is SGHRS, CDR2 YFSETQ, per germline. J lost 1 base, V lost 2 bases, and 4 bases had no gene match. The CDR3 runs to 15 residues. DNA for the CDR3: TGCGCCAGCAGCTTCGTAGGACAGGGGAACACTGAAGCTTTCTTT. Translation gives CASSFVGQGNTEAFF. Drawing the rest from reference TRBV5-1 and TRBJ1-1, the complete variable domain is KAGVTQTPRYLIKTRGQQVTLSCSPISGHRSVSWYQQTPGQGLQFLFEYFSETQRNKGNFPGRFSGRQFSNSRSEMNVSTLELGDSALYLCASSFVGQGNTEAFFGQGTRLTVV.

This chain connects TRBV4-2 to TRBJ2-1, with D possibly being TRBD1 (5 bases). The CDR3 contains 16 residues. Deletions cut 3 bases from V and 2 bases from J, with 14 bases between. Germline assignment: CDR1 LGHNA and CDR2 YNFKEQ. The CDR3 sequence: CASSHPSRVTYNEQFF. In nucleotides, the CDR3 is TGTGCCAGCAGCCACCCCTCCAGGGTGACCTACAATGAGCAGTTCTTC.

This clone came up once. J is TRBJ1-4 and V is TRBV5-1; D is unclear. Germline loops: CDR1 SGHRS, CDR2 YFSETQ. The CDR3 has 15 residues. Trimming left V 0 bases short and J 4 bases short, with 10 bases between. The CDR3 spells CASSLEAGSNEKLFF. DNA of the CDR3: TGCGCCAGCAGCTTGGAGGCGGGGAGTAATGAAAAACTGTTTTTT.

J is TRBJ1-2 and V is TRBV30; unclear D gene. The length of the CDR3 is 11 residues. V dropped 5 bases and J dropped 4 bases, with 8 bases sitting between them. CDR1 and CDR2 from the germline V gene are GTSNPN and SVGIG (reference sequence). The CDR3, as DNA: TGTGCCTGGTCGGTCACCTATGGCTACACCTTC. Translating gives CAWSVTYGYTF.

The chain joins TRBV7-9 to TRBJ1-3; TRBD1 might be the D (5 bases). V was shortened by 5 bases and J by 0 bases, with 11 bases between the two germline ends. The germline V gene encodes CDR1 SEHNR and CDR2 FQNEAQ (reference sequence). The CDR3 runs to 15 residues. The CDR3 nucleotides are TGTGCCAGCAGCCCGGGACTGAACTCTGGAAACACCATATATTTT. It is translated as CASSPGLNSGNTIYF.

This clone was observed once. V gene TRBV29-1 combines with J gene TRBJ1-2; D possibly corresponds to TRBD1 (5 bases). Trimming removed 4 bases from V and 7 bases from J, with 16 bases in between. The CDR3 consists of 13 residues. CDR1 and CDR2 (germline): SQVTM, ANQGSEA. This CDR3 is CSVVAGHLAGYTF. The CDR3 DNA reads as TGCAGCGTTGTGGCAGGGCATTTAGCTGGCTACACCTTC. Full variable domain (missing parts from reference TRBV29-1 and TRBJ1-2): SAVISQKPSRDICQRGTSLTIQCQVDSQVTMMFWYRQQPGQSLTLIATANQGSEATYESGFVIDKFPISRPNLTFSTLTVSNMSPEDSSIYLCSVVAGHLAGYTFGSGTRLTVV.

The V gene is TRBV7-9, the J gene TRBJ2-7, with 10 bases identical to TRBD1. The V and J ends lost 1 base and 3 bases, in that order; junction bases with no gene match: 3. Germline V gene sequence: CDR1 SEHNR, CDR2 FQNEAQ (reference sequence). This CDR3 is built from 15 residues. The CDR3 sequence is CASSLVGTGDYEQYF. The CDR3 region has the DNA TGTGCCAGCAGCTTAGTAGGGACAGGGGACTACGAGCAGTACTTC.

This clone was picked up many times. Written as DNA, the CDR3 is TGTGCCAGCAGTCGGGGACAGGCACGTTACGAGCAGTACTTC. Translated: CASSRGQARYEQYF. V usage is TRBV28 and J usage is TRBJ2-7; TRBD1 matches 8 bases. The V gene end was trimmed by 5 bases and the J gene end by 4 bases; junction bases not matched to a gene: 7. CDR3 length equals 14 residues. CDR1 and CDR2 from the germline V gene are MDHEN and SYDVKM.

This clone was detected only once. The V call is TRBV21-1, the J call TRBJ2-7; the DNA was not used to check the table's D call, TRBD1. TRBV21-1 is labeled a pseudogene. The CDR3 is made up of 15 amino acids. The CDR3 loop is CASSKAGRGIYEQYF. CDR3 coding DNA: TGTGCCAGCAGCAAAGCGGGCAGGGGGATCTACGAGCAGTACTTC.

The chain has TRBV10-1 and TRBJ1-5; D perhaps matches TRBD1 (5 bases). This CDR3 contains 13 residues. CDR1 is WNHNN, CDR2 SYGVQD, per germline (reference sequence). The V gene lost 8 bases and the J gene lost 5 bases, with 13 bases spanning the gap. The CDR3 spells CASQEGLDQPQHF. As DNA, the CDR3 is TGCGCCAGCCAGGAGGGGTTAGATCAGCCCCAGCATTTT.

The J gene is TRBJ2-5, the V gene TRBV7-9, with D tentatively TRBD2 (5 bases). V was cut by 3 bases and J by 5 bases, with 10 bases left in between. Germline values: CDR1 SEHNR, CDR2 FQNEAQ (reference sequence). There are 13 residues in the CDR3. Here the CDR3 reads CASSFPPGETQYF. CDR3 in DNA: TGTGCCAGCAGCTTCCCGCCGGGGGAGACCCAGTACTTC.

The rearrangement links TRBV5-4 to TRBJ2-3; 11 bases line up with TRBD1. This CDR3 comprises 16 residues. Trimming cost V 4 bases and J 2 bases; bases outside gene matches: 6. Germline values: CDR1 SGHNT, CDR2 YYREEE (reference sequence). The CDR3 loop is CASSKGGQGVTDTQYF. The CDR3 DNA reads as TGTGCCAGCAGCAAGGGGGGACAGGGGGTCACAGATACGCAGTATTTT.

The chain carries TRBV29-1 and TRBJ2-1; 7 bases align to TRBD1. The V segment lost 6 bases and the J segment 3 bases; nucleotides outside the gene matches: 8. This CDR3 has 14 residues. The germline CDR1 and CDR2 sequences are SQVTM and ANQGSEA. CDR3 nucleotides: TGCAGCGTGGTGGGACAGAACATCTACAATGAGCAGTTCTTC. Its protein product is CSVVGQNIYNEQFF.

The chain is built from TRBV5-1 and TRBJ2-1; 14 bases align to TRBD2. The CDR3 runs to 18 residues. Unmatched junction bases numbered 10, after V lost 1 base and J lost 7 bases. Germline V gene sequence: CDR1 SGHRS, CDR2 YFSETQ. DNA of the CDR3: TGCGCCAGCAGCTTGAGGTCGACTAGCGGGGGGGCCAAGAATGAGCAGTTCTTC. Translation: CASSLRSTSGGAKNEQFF. Complete variable domain (other parts from reference TRBV5-1 and TRBJ2-1): KAGVTQTPRYLIKTRGQQVTLSCSPISGHRSVSWYQQTPGQGLQFLFEYFSETQRNKGNFPGRFSGRQFSNSRSEMNVSTLELGDSALYLCASSLRSTSGGAKNEQFFGPGTRLTVL.

The CDR3 reads CASSLGDRLYGYTF. The CDR3 nucleotides are TGTGCCAGCAGCTTGGGGGACAGACTCTATGGCTACACCTTC. The chain links TRBV5-6 to TRBJ1-2; 7 nucleotides match TRBD1. The CDR3 spans 14 residues. With 0 bases clipped from V and 4 bases from J, the junction kept 3 bases outside the gene matches. From germline, CDR1 is SGHDT and CDR2 YYEEEE.